The rows below give T cell receptor beta chains drawn from one sample of a study of T cell responses to AZD1222 COVID-19 vaccine. The data were produced by immunoSEQ multiplex PCR, yet TCRdb's version contains in-frame clones alone and is incomplete. The table shows approximately 210,000 clones, with approximately 94% occurring only once. The material sequenced was peripheral blood, taken 28 days after the second dose of the MenACWY control vaccine. All receptors derive from an adult who received the MenACWY meningococcal vaccine as a control. Both conserved end residues are part of each CDR3. D genes are given only for firm matches. Clone sizes are given selectively: once, few, many, or a class where the clone is expanded.

TRBJ2-7 | NA | NA | TRBV1 | CTSSQNYEQYF | TGCACCAGCAGCCAAAACTACGAGCAGTACTTC
TRBJ2-7 | once | NA | TRBV27 | CASSLPDVVEQYF | TGTGCCAGCAGTTTACCCGATGTCGTCGAGCAGTACTTC
TRBJ2-7 | few | TRBD1 | TRBV27 | CASWDSPYEQYF | TGTGCCAGCTGGGACAGCCCCTACGAGCAGTACTTC
TRBJ2-1 | NA | TRBD2 | TRBV28 | CASSSAAGGSYNEQFF | TGTGCCAGCAGTTCGGCGGCGGGGGGGAGTTACAATGAGCAGTTCTTC
TRBJ1-2 | NA | NA | TRBV9 | CASTVQAEANYGYTF | TGTGCCAGCACCGTACAGGCGGAAGCTAACTATGGCTACACCTTC
TRBJ1-2 | NA | TRBD1 | TRBV29-1 | CSVDPGQGEDGYTF | TGCAGCGTTGATCCCGGACAGGGAGAGGATGGCTACACCTTC
TRBJ2-7 | NA | TRBD1 | TRBV3-1/TRBV3-2 | CASSHVTGTGNYEQYF | TGTGCCAGCAGCCACGTCACCGGGACAGGTAACTACGAGCAGTACTTC
TRBJ1-1 | NA | NA | TRBV29-1 | CSVEQNTEAFF | TGCAGCGTCGAGCAGAACACTGAAGCTTTCTTT
TRBJ2-1 | NA | TRBD2 | TRBV29-1 | CSVERGTSGYNEQFF | TGCAGCGTTGAAAGGGGGACTAGCGGTTACAATGAGCAGTTCTTC
TRBJ1-1 | NA | NA | TRBV27 | CASSSGPNTEAFF | TGTGCCAGCAGTTCGGGTCCGAACACTGAAGCTTTCTTT
TRBJ2-3 | NA | TRBD2 | TRBV9 | CASSAWGAGGPDTQYF | TGTGCCAGCAGCGCCTGGGGGGCGGGGGGCCCAGATACGCAGTATTTT
TRBJ1-5 | NA | NA | TRBV4-3 | CASSLFAQGDNQPQHF | TGCGCCAGCAGCCTCTTCGCCCAGGGTGACAATCAGCCCCAGCATTTT
TRBJ1-6 | NA | NA | TRBV30 | CAWSEGVSSYNSPLHF | TGTGCCTGGAGTGAAGGGGTCAGCTCCTATAATTCACCCCTCCACTTT
TRBJ1-4 | NA | NA | TRBV10-1 | CASSESCSPINEKLFF | TGCGCCAGCAGTGAGTCCTGTTCCCCGATTAATGAAAAACTGTTTTTT
TRBJ2-7 | NA | NA | TRBV13 | CASSSDRSYEQYF | TGTGCCAGCAGCTCCGACAGATCCTACGAGCAGTACTTC
TRBJ2-2 | NA | TRBD1 | TRBV5-6 | CASSLGDRVAGELFF | TGTGCCAGCAGCTTGGGGGACAGGGTGGCCGGGGAGCTGTTTTTT
TRBJ2-1 | NA | NA | TRBV28 | CASSFSLGRYNEQFF | TGTGCCAGCAGTTTCTCTCTCGGGCGTTACAATGAGCAGTTCTTC
TRBJ1-2 | few | NA | TRBV28 | CASSLDPRFGYGYTF | TGTGCCAGCAGTTTAGACCCCCGGTTTGGGTATGGCTACACCTTC
TRBJ2-3 | NA | NA | TRBV7-2 | CASSLTGSNTQYF | TGTGCCAGCAGCTTAACAGGGTCTAATACGCAGTATTTT
TRBJ2-7 | NA | NA | TRBV10-3 | CAISDPDKEQYF | TGTGCCATCAGTGACCCGGACAAGGAGCAGTACTTC
TRBJ1-1 | NA | NA | TRBV19 | CASSIERGYAEAFF | TGTGCCAGTAGTATAGAGAGGGGTTACGCTGAAGCTTTCTTT
TRBJ1-4 | NA | TRBD1 | TRBV4-2 | CASSPSTGGSEKLFF | TGTGCCAGCAGCCCCTCCACAGGGGGCAGTGAAAAACTGTTTTTT
TRBJ1-6 | NA | NA | TRBV15 | CATSSGQGFNSPLHF | TGTGCCACCAGCAGTGGGCAGGGGTTTAATTCACCCCTCCACTTT